The 20 T cell receptor beta chains below were found in one sample sequenced in a study of neurological immune-mediated disorders. TCRdb redid the calling of the 5' RACE reads with MiXCR, one entry per CDR3 protein. The sample contains around 29,000 distinct CDR3 sequences, under 6.5% of which appear only once. Sequencing used CD4+ T cells from blood. The receptors derive from a woman aged 45-59 years in good health.

This clonotype was counted ten times or more. This sequence joins TRBV28 and TRBJ2-2; D is possibly TRBD1 (5 bases). V lost 10 bases, J lost 1 base, and 13 bases lay in between. The length of the CDR3 is 14 residues. Germline V gene lookup returns CDR1 MDHEN and CDR2 SYDVKM. CDR3 bases: TGTGCCATCAAACCCGGACAGAACACCGGGGAGCTGTTTTTT. Amino acids: CAIKPGQNTGELFF.

In its sample, this clonotype was seen many times. The genes are TRBV7-8 and TRBJ2-2; D might be TRBD1 (5 bases). Deletions cut 4 bases from V and 6 bases from J, with 12 bases between. The CDR3 is made up of 14 amino acids. Germline CDR1 SGHVS, CDR2 FQNEAQ. Written as DNA, the CDR3 is TGTGCCAGCAGCTCGCGTCAGGGATCCGGGGAGCTGTTTTTT. Translated: CASSSRQGSGELFF.

This clonotype has ten or more counts. The gene calls are TRBV7-9 and TRBJ2-3, with TRBD1 identical over 9 bases. The J segment lost 3 bases and the V segment lost 5 bases, leaving 6 bases of the junction unmatched. The CDR3 is made up of 15 amino acids. The germline CDR1 and CDR2 sequences are SEHNR and FQNEAQ (reference sequence). The CDR3 region is CASSLGQGTTDTQYF. CDR3 sequence (DNA): TGTGCCAGCAGCCTCGGACAGGGGACTACAGATACGCAGTATTTT.

This clonotype was found a few times. The genes are TRBV3-1 and TRBJ1-1; the D is unclear. Trimming pared 4 bases from V and 3 bases from J, leaving 15 bases between. This CDR3 is built from 15 residues. Germline assignment: CDR1 LGHDT and CDR2 YNNKEL (reference sequence). CDR3 sequence reads: CASSPPGRKDTEAFF. CDR3 DNA: TGTGCCAGCAGCCCCCCCGGGAGAAAGGACACTGAAGCTTTCTTT.

In this sample, this clonotype turned up many times. The CDR3 DNA sequence: TGCAGCGTGGGAAGTAGCGGGAGCCAAGAGACCCAGTACTTC. Its translation: CSVGSSGSQETQYF. The genes are TRBV29-1 and TRBJ2-5, with 9 bases aligning to TRBD2. The CDR3 runs to 14 residues. With V trimmed by 6 bases and J by 1 base, 6 bases remained unmatched. In germline, CDR1 is SQVTM, CDR2 ANQGSEA. Full variable domain (missing parts from reference TRBV29-1 and TRBJ2-5): SAVISQKPSRDICQRGTSLTIQCQVDSQVTMMFWYRQQPGQSLTLIATANQGSEATYESGFVIDKFPISRPNLTFSTLTVSNMSPEDSSIYLCSVGSSGSQETQYFGPGTRLLVL.

Ten or more counts support this clonotype. The genes are TRBV29-1 and TRBJ2-1; D is uncertain. The CDR3 has 10 amino acids. Germline CDR1 is SQVTM and CDR2 is ANQGSEA. The germline V and J ends were trimmed by 8 bases and 8 bases, with 10 bases remaining between them. CDR3 residues: CSTGRDEQFF. The CDR3 nucleotides read TGCAGCACCGGACGTGATGAGCAGTTCTTC.

This clonotype was detected only once. This CDR3 reads CASSVHGQGNEQYF. In DNA, the CDR3 is TGTGCCAGCAGCGTACATGGACAGGGGAACGAGCAGTACTTC. The chain carries TRBV7-2 and TRBJ2-7; TRBD1 matches 9 bases. The V and J ends lost 5 bases and 5 bases, in that order; junction bases with no gene match: 7. Looked up from germline, CDR1 is SGHTA and CDR2 is FQGNSA. The CDR3 has 14 amino acids.

This clonotype was seen at least ten times. This sequence joins TRBV5-1 and TRBJ1-5; D may be TRBD1 (6 bases). CDR3 length: 14 amino acids. Germline loops: CDR1 SGHRS, CDR2 YFSETQ. The ends were cut back, 4 bases at V and 3 bases at J, with 11 bases in the middle. Written as DNA, the CDR3 is TGCGCCAGCAGCCCCACAGGGAACAATCAGCCCCAGCATTTT. The encoded protein is CASSPTGNNQPQHF.

There are many counts of this clonotype. This chain joins TRBV9 and TRBJ2-2, with D unresolved. V gave up 8 bases and J gave up 0 bases, with 8 bases separating them. The CDR3 length is 13 residues. Germline V CDR1 and CDR2: SGDLS, YYNGEE. The CDR3 here is CASTTANTGELFF. DNA of the CDR3: TGTGCCAGTACCACAGCGAACACCGGGGAGCTGTTTTTT.

This clonotype appeared many times. This CDR3 reads CASSKAGVYEQYF. The CDR3 DNA sequence: TGTGCCAGCAGTAAAGCAGGGGTCTACGAGCAGTACTTC. V gene TRBV6-2 or TRBV6-3 combines with J gene TRBJ2-7; D perhaps matches TRBD1 (6 bases). The CDR3 has 13 residues. V was clipped by 5 bases and J by 3 bases, with 11 bases between them. Germline CDR1 reads MNHEY; CDR2 reads SVGEGT.

Many counts were recorded for this clonotype. The genes are TRBV27 and TRBJ1-1, with D unresolved. Germline assignment: CDR1 MNHEY and CDR2 SMNVEV (reference sequence). V dropped 4 bases and J dropped 5 bases, with 5 bases sitting between them. The CDR3 sequence is 11 residues long. The CDR3 coding sequence is TGTGCCAGCAGTTCGCGGACTGAAGCTTTCTTT. Its translation: CASSSRTEAFF.

This clonotype was detected ten times or more. The V gene is TRBV28, the J gene TRBJ2-1, with 14 bases matching TRBD2. Trimming took 5 bases from V and 6 from J; bases not matched to a gene: 3. CDR1 is MDHEN and CDR2 is SYDVKM in the germline V gene. The CDR3 contains 15 residues. CDR3 loop: CASSRLAGGLNEQFF. The CDR3 region has the DNA TGTGCCAGCAGTAGACTAGCGGGGGGGCTCAATGAGCAGTTCTTC.

This clonotype occurred many times. V and J are TRBV28 and TRBJ2-1; D may correspond to TRBD1 or TRBD2 (6 bases each). V was clipped by 6 bases and J by 7 bases, with 19 bases between them. This CDR3 is 15 amino acids long. Germline CDR1 MDHEN, CDR2 SYDVKM. The CDR3 spells CASSLGGGRLNEQFF. CDR3 in DNA: TGTGCCAGCAGCCTCGGAGGGGGGAGGTTAAATGAGCAGTTCTTC.

This clonotype was detected ten times or more. V gene TRBV5-1 combines with J gene TRBJ2-3; D unclear. Per germline, CDR1 SGHRS and CDR2 YFSETQ. The CDR3 covers 13 residues. V shed 1 base and J shed 3 bases, with 6 bases lying between them. The CDR3: CASSLFSTDTQYF. CDR3 DNA sequence: TGCGCCAGCAGCTTGTTTAGTACAGATACGCAGTATTTT.

There are many counts of this clonotype. The rearrangement uses TRBV7-2 and TRBJ2-7; TRBD2 might be the D (7 bases). Between the trimmed V and J ends, which lost 7 bases and 4 bases, there was a span of 14 bases. The germline V gene encodes CDR1 SGHTA and CDR2 FQGNSA. The CDR3 extends over 13 amino acids. The CDR3 reads CASTRGPGYEQYF. The CDR3 DNA is TGTGCCAGCACGCGGGGGCCGGGGTACGAGCAGTACTTC.

This clonotype was observed at least ten times. The chain has TRBV7-3 and TRBJ1-2, with 7 nucleotides matching TRBD1. Per germline, CDR1 SGHTA and CDR2 FQGTGA. The CDR3 has 13 amino acids. After removal of 5 bases from V and 6 bases from J, the junction contained 6 bases not matched to a gene. The CDR3 loop reads CASSQTTGNGYTF. DNA for the CDR3: TGTGCCAGCAGCCAAACGACAGGGAATGGCTACACCTTC.

This clonotype was seen at least ten times. J is TRBJ2-2 and V is TRBV29-1; tentatively, D is TRBD2 (6 bases). Germline-derived CDR1 and CDR2 are SQVTM and ANQGSEA. Trimming stripped 6 bases from V and 6 bases from J, with 17 bases between. The CDR3 covers 14 residues. CDR3: CSVLEGPSSGELFF. The CDR3 DNA sequence: TGCAGCGTCTTGGAGGGACCCTCATCCGGGGAGCTGTTTTTT.

This clonotype was counted at least ten times. This rearrangement joins TRBV20-1 to TRBJ2-5; maybe TRBD1 (5 bases). Trimming cost V 5 bases and J 3 bases, with 13 bases left between them. The CDR3 extends over 13 amino acids. CDR1 is DFQATT, CDR2 SNEGSKA, per germline (reference sequence). The CDR3 region has the DNA TGCAGTGCTCCCCCACCCAGGGAAGAGACCCAGTACTTC. Protein: CSAPPPREETQYF.

This clonotype has a count of ten or more. The genes are TRBV12-3 or TRBV12-4 and TRBJ2-7, with 10 positions matching TRBD1. CDR3 length: 14 amino acids. The trim removed 5 bases at V and 0 bases at J, leaving 1 base unmatched. CDR3 region: CASSRTGGSYEQYF. In DNA form, the CDR3 reads TGTGCCAGCAGTCGGACAGGGGGCTCCTACGAGCAGTACTTC.

This clonotype was seen many times. CDR3 DNA sequence: TGTGCCAGCAGCTTATTTTCGGACAATGAGCAGTTCTTC. It codes for CASSLFSDNEQFF. The rearrangement joins TRBV7-6 to TRBJ2-1; D is unclear. CDR3 length: 13 amino acids. CDR1 is SGHVS, CDR2 FNYEAQ, per germline. V gave up 2 bases and J gave up 5 bases, with 7 bases separating them.